This T cell receptor beta chain appears in the sequencing data of a study of regulatory T cells in long-lasting Graves disease. A note on this clonotype: Its antigen is undetermined.

The time point denotes: newly diagnosed GD, antithyroid drugs for less than 3 months. Extracted RNA from PBMCs served as the source of the TCR library. Study-wide points: Persistent disease favored TRBV28, TRBJ1-2 and TRBJ2-5.

Through Arm-PCR of CDR3 regions and iRepertoire HTBI primers, TCR beta libraries were built. One entry per CDR3 protein results from TCRdb running MiXCR on the multiplex PCR reads. Among some 500,000 distinct CDR3 sequences, 15% to 20% were seen once, and the ten largest hold around 25%. The length of the CDR3 is 15 residues. Trimming cost V 4 bases and J 8 bases; bases outside gene matches: 10. CDR1 and CDR2 (germline): SGHTA, FQGTGA. Another study also made use of these data, one on T cells in Graves' hyperthyroidism and ophthalmopathy.

The TCR originated in a woman in her forties or fifties with Graves disease. This chain uses TRBV7-3 with TRBJ2-1, with 8 bases lining up with TRBD1. Sequencing was performed on peripheral blood mononuclear cells (PBMCs), taken at new diagnosis, from a patient treated with antithyroid drugs. CDR3 in DNA: TGTGCCAGCAGCTCATCAGGGGGCGTAGGTTATGAGCAGTTCTTC. Its protein product is CASSSSGGVGYEQFF. Full variable domain (remainder filled in from reference TRBV7-3 and TRBJ2-1): GAGVSQTPSNKVTEKGKYVELRCDPISGHTALYWYRQSLGQGPEFLIYFQGTGAADDSGLPNDRFFAVRPEGSVSTLKIQRTERGDSAVYLCASSSSGGVGYEQFFGPGTRLTVL.